The 17 T cell receptor beta chains below come from one sample, sequenced in a study of vaccination effects on CD4 cells after COVID-19. What these receptors recognize is not known. An approximately nine-day culture period preceded the isolation of CD4+ T cells. Subjects were given two BNT162b2 or mRNA-1273 vaccine doses. TCRdb's copy holds only in-frame clones and misses some; the assay was immunoSEQ multiplex PCR. The repertoire has about 47,000 clones, about 70% of them found once; the top ten carry about 6.7%. The source material was CD4+ T cells from PBMCs cultured without peptide, sampled after COVID-19 vaccination. Source of these receptors: a human donor who received a COVID-19 vaccine.

The CDR3 spells CASSSGHWNTEAFF. Here the CDR3 DNA reads TGCGCCAGCAGTTCTGGACATTGGAACACTGAAGCTTTCTTT. The chain uses TRBV5-1 and TRBJ1-1, with a weak D call TRBD1 (5 bases). Germline assignment: CDR1 SGHRS and CDR2 YFSETQ. Trimming shortened V by 5 bases and J by 1 base, and 12 bases separated the two germline ends. CDR3 length: 14 residues.

The rearrangement links TRBV19 to TRBJ1-2, with D possibly TRBD1 on 5 matching bases. The germline V gene encodes CDR1 LNHDA and CDR2 SQIVND (reference sequence). Trimming pared 8 bases from V and 3 bases from J, leaving 22 bases between. CDR3 length: 16 residues. The CDR3 DNA reads TGTGCCAGTTTGAGCAGATGGGGGGACCCTTACTATGGCTACACCTTC. It codes for CASLSRWGDPYYGYTF.

CDR3 loop: CASSAGQRNGYTF. The CDR3 nucleotides read TGTGCCAGCAGCGCGGGACAGCGTAATGGCTACACCTTC. The V call is TRBV6-5, the J call TRBJ1-2; 7 nucleotides match TRBD1. Trimming at V came to 6 bases and at J to 6 bases, leaving 7 bases not matched to a gene. The germline CDR1 and CDR2 sequences are MNHEY and SVGAGI. This CDR3 has 13 amino acids.

In its sample, this clone was seen a few times. CDR3 loop: CASSYSTASDQPQHF. In nucleotides, the CDR3 is TGTGCCAGCAGTTACTCGACGGCGTCGGATCAGCCCCAGCATTTT. The chain is built from TRBV6-5 and TRBJ1-5; D call uncertain. The CDR3 sequence is 15 residues long. Per germline, CDR1 MNHEY and CDR2 SVGAGI. The V end lost 0 bases, the J end lost 5 bases, and 11 bases lay between the germline ends.

The CDR3 region has the DNA TGCAGTGCTAGACTGGCGTATGAGCAGTTCTTC. This sequence encodes CSARLAYEQFF. The chain employs TRBV20-1 and TRBJ2-1; D gene ambiguous. The V gene lost 2 bases and the J gene lost 8 bases, with 7 bases spanning the gap. Germline CDR1 and CDR2: DFQATT and SNEGSKA (reference sequence). The CDR3 is made up of 11 amino acids.

The rearrangement uses TRBV6-5 and TRBJ1-1, with D possibly being TRBD1 (5 bases). Germline V lookup: CDR1 MNHEY, CDR2 SVGAGI. Between the trimmed V and J ends, which lost 6 bases and 7 bases, there was a span of 18 bases. The CDR3 covers 14 residues. The DNA of the CDR3 is TGTGCCAGCAGCTATGACAGTTTCGGAAGTGAAGCTTTCTTT. Protein: CASSYDSFGSEAFF.

In its sample, this clone was seen a few times. The chain uses TRBV5-1 and TRBJ2-3; D is perhaps TRBD1 (6 bases). Per the germline V gene, CDR1 is SGHRS and CDR2 is YFSETQ. Between the trimmed V and J ends, which lost 4 bases and 1 base, there was a span of 13 bases. This CDR3 is 15 amino acids long. CDR3: CASSKGVGRTDTQYF. CDR3 nucleotides: TGCGCCAGCAGCAAGGGGGTGGGGCGCACAGATACGCAGTATTTT.

This rearrangement joins TRBV5-1 to TRBJ1-1; D unresolved. The V end was cut by 0 bases, the J end by 4 bases, with 7 bases between. This CDR3 contains 13 residues. The germline V gene has CDR1 SGHRS and CDR2 YFSETQ. As DNA, the CDR3 is TGCGCCAGCAGCTTGGATGGCGGCACTGAAGCTTTCTTT. Its protein product is CASSLDGGTEAFF.

The chain is built from TRBV3-1 (or the pseudogene TRBV3-2) and TRBJ1-1; D remains ambiguous. V dropped 8 bases and J dropped 4 bases, with 14 bases sitting between them. In germline, CDR1 is LGHDT, CDR2 YNNKEL (reference sequence). This CDR3 contains 13 residues. The CDR3 here is CASAPGVGTEAFF. CDR3 nucleotide sequence: TGTGCCAGCGCGCCTGGGGTCGGCACTGAAGCTTTCTTT.

J is TRBJ1-4 and V is TRBV10-2; D is possibly TRBD1 (6 bases). V shed 4 bases and J shed 1 base, with 10 bases lying between them. The CDR3 length is 15 residues. Germline values: CDR1 WSHSY, CDR2 SAAADI. The chain's CDR3 is CASSVHRVTNEKLFF. The CDR3 DNA reads TGCGCCAGCAGTGTCCACAGGGTAACTAATGAAAAACTGTTTTTT.

The rearrangement links TRBV4-1 to TRBJ2-7, with 9 positions matching TRBD1. CDR1 is MGHRA and CDR2 is YSYEKL in the germline V gene. Trimming removed 4 bases from V and 2 bases from J; junction bases left unmatched: 3. This CDR3 region has 14 residues. The CDR3 sequence is CASSPDRGAYEQYF. DNA of the CDR3: TGCGCCAGCAGCCCGGACAGGGGCGCCTACGAGCAGTACTTC.

This clone is a singleton in its sample. The chain recombines TRBV5-4 with TRBJ2-5; D not resolved. V was trimmed by 0 bases and J by 6 bases, leaving 12 bases between them. CDR3 length: 14 residues. Per germline, CDR1 SGHNT and CDR2 YYREEE (reference sequence). The CDR3, as DNA: TGTGCCAGCAGCTTGGGGACCGATGGGAAGACCCAGTACTTC. Encoded protein: CASSLGTDGKTQYF.

The chain employs TRBV6-6 and TRBJ1-2; no firm D call. The CDR3 runs 11 residues. The V end lost 6 bases, the J end lost 4 bases, and 6 bases lay between the germline ends. The germline CDR1 and CDR2 sequences are MNHNY and SVGAGI (reference sequence). CDR3 region: CASSDRYGYTF. CDR3 sequence (DNA): TGTGCCAGCAGCGATCGCTATGGCTACACCTTC.

The chain uses TRBV5-1 and TRBJ2-3, with TRBD2 identical over 7 bases. Trimming took 0 bases from V and 6 from J; bases not matched to a gene: 13. Germline loops: CDR1 SGHRS, CDR2 YFSETQ. This CDR3 is 17 amino acids long. CDR3 coding DNA: TGCGCCAGCAGCTTGGGGTCAGGCGCGGGAGTTTCCGATACGCAGTATTTT. It translates to CASSLGSGAGVSDTQYF.

This clone occurred a few times. V gene TRBV7-9 combines with J gene TRBJ1-5; 9 bases match TRBD1. V trimming: 5 bases; J trimming: 4 bases; junction bases outside the gene matches: 3. Germline V lookup: CDR1 SEHNR, CDR2 FQNEAQ (reference sequence). This CDR3 region has 14 residues. The CDR3 loop is CASSIGQGNQPQHF. In DNA form, the CDR3 reads TGTGCCAGCAGCATCGGACAGGGGAATCAGCCCCAGCATTTT.

A few counts support this clone. The genes are TRBV12-3 or TRBV12-4 and TRBJ2-7; D gene unclear. Trimming stripped 2 bases from V and 4 bases from J, with 6 bases between. The CDR3 totals 12 residues. In DNA, the CDR3 is TGTGCCAGCAGTTTAAGTGGATACGAGCAGTACTTC. This translates into CASSLSGYEQYF.

The chain combines TRBV5-1 with TRBJ1-5; 7 bases agree with TRBD1. V trimming: 0 bases; J trimming: 0 bases; junction bases outside the gene matches: 3. Germline V gene sequence: CDR1 SGHRS, CDR2 YFSETQ. The CDR3 covers 16 residues. CDR3 in amino acids: CASSLAGGDSNQPQHF. In DNA, the CDR3 is TGCGCCAGCAGCTTGGCAGGGGGAGATAGCAATCAGCCCCAGCATTTT.